This TCR beta chain appears in the sequencing data of a study of regulatory T cells in long-lasting Graves disease. Time point meaning: newly diagnosed GD, antithyroid drugs for less than 3 months. RNA extracted from PBMCs served as the sequencing template. Patients all came to the study from an endocrinology department in Xi'an, China. Library construction for TCR beta used iRepertoire HTBI primers and Arm-PCR of CDR3 regions. TCRdb re-called the multiplex PCR reads through MiXCR, storing one row per CDR3 protein. Among around 360,000 distinct CDR3 sequences listed, roughly 15% were seen once. For this clonotype: A much larger clone is a single base away; this may be a read error.

These data also featured in a second study, about T cells in Graves' hyperthyroidism and ophthalmopathy. This second study notes: The HTBI primer set drove a first-round RT-PCR of the TCR CDR3. In the analysis, a 13 V-J model separated ophthalmopathy from stable hyperthyroidism.

The material sequenced was peripheral blood mononuclear cells (PBMCs), taken at new diagnosis, from a patient treated with antithyroid drugs. The sequence was collected from a woman under 30 with Graves disease.

Here the CDR3 DNA reads TGTGCCAGCACTATATATGGAAATAGCAATCGGCCCCAGCATTTT. Amino acid sequence: CASTIYGNSNRPQHF. This rearrangement joins TRBV12-3 or TRBV12-4 to TRBJ1-5; D is unclear. This CDR3 is built from 15 residues.